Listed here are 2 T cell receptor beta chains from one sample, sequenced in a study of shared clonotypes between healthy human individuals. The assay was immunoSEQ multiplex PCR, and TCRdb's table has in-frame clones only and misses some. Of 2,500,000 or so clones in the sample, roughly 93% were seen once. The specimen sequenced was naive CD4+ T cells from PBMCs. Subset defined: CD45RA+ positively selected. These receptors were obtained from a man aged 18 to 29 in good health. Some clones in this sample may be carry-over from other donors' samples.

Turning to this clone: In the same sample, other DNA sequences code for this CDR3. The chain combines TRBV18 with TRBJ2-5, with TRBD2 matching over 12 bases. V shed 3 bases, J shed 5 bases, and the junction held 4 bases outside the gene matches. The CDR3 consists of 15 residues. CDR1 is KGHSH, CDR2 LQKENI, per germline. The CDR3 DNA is TGTGCCAGCTCACCTGGTCTAGCGGGAGGGGAGACCCAGTACTTC. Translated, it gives CASSPGLAGGETQYF.

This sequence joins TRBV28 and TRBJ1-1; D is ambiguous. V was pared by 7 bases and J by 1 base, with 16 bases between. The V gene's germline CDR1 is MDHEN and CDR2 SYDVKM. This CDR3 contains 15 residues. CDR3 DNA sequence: TGTGCCAGCAATAGTCTCGGTAGTGCGAACACTGAAGCTTTCTTT. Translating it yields CASNSLGSANTEAFF.